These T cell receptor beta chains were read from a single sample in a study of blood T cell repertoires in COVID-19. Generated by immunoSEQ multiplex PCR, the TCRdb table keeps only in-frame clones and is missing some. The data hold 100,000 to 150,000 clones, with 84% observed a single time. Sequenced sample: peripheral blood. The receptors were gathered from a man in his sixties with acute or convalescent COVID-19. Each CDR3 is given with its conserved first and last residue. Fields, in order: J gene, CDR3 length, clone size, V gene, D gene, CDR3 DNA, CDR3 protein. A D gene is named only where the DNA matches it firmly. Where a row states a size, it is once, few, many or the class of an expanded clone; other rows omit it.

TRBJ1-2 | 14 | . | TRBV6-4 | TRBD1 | TGTGCCAGCCCTAACGGGACAGGGTTTTGTGGCTACACCTTC | CASPNGTGFCGYTF
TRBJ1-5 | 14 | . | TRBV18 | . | TGTGCCAGCTCACTTGGACAGAACAATCAGCCCCAGCATTTT | CASSLGQNNQPQHF
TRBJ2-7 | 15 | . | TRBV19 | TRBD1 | TGTGCCAGTAGTAGGCAGGGGGACCCGGGGTACGAGCAGTACTTC | CASSRQGDPGYEQYF
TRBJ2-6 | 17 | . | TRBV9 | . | TGTGCCAGCAGCGTAGATTCGTCCCTTTCTGGGGCCAACGTCCTGACTTTC | CASSVDSSLSGANVLTF
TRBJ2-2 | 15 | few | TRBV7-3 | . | TGTGCCAGCAGCGCCACAATATCGGGCACCGGGGAGCTGTTTTTT | CASSATISGTGELFF
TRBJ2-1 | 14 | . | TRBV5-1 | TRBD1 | TGCGCCAGCAGCCAGGGGGCGGGGCGGGATGAGCAGTTCTTC | CASSQGAGRDEQFF
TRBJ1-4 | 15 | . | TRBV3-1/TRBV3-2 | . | TGTGCCAGCAGCCAAGGGTCGGGTGCAGATGAAAAACTGTTTTTT | CASSQGSGADEKLFF
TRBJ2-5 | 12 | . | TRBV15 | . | TGTGCCACCAGCAGAGATCGGGAGACCCAGTACTTC | CATSRDRETQYF
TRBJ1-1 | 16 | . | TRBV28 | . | TGTGCCAGCAGTCGAACCCCGCGGGCAATGAACACTGAAGCTTTCTTT | CASSRTPRAMNTEAFF
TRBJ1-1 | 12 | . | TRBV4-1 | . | TGCGCCAGCAGCCAAGGAGGTGCTGAAGCTTTCTTT | CASSQGGAEAFF
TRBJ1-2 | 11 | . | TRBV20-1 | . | TGCAGTGCTCGACAGGACTATGGCTACACCTTC | CSARQDYGYTF
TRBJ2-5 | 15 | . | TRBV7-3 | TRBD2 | TGTGCCAGCAGCTTAACGTCGGGGGGAGGAGAGACCCAGTACTTC | CASSLTSGGGETQYF
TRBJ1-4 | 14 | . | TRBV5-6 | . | TGTGCCAGCAGCTTGGATCGAGGAGATGAAAAACTGTTTTTT | CASSLDRGDEKLFF
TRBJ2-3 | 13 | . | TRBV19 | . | TGTGCCAGTACCCCCGGTGGCACAGATACGCAGTATTTT | CASTPGGTDTQYF
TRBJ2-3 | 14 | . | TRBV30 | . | TGTGCCTGGAGTCCCCCCCCCGGCACAGATACGCAGTATTTT | CAWSPPPGTDTQYF
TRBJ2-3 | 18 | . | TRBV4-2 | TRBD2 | TGTGCCAGCAGCCAAGCGGTTGGCGGGGGGGTTACGATAGATACGCAGTATTTT | CASSQAVGGGVTIDTQYF
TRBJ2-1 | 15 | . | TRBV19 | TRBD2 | TGTGCCAGTAGTATCGGAGCGGGGTCCAGGGATGAGCAGTTCTTC | CASSIGAGSRDEQFF
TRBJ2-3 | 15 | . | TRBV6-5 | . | TGTGCCAGCACCCTAGGGGGAGCTAGCACAGATACGCAGTATTTT | CASTLGGASTDTQYF
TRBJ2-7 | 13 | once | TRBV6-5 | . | TGTGCCAGCAGGACTGGTAGCGTCTACGAGCAGTACTTC | CASRTGSVYEQYF
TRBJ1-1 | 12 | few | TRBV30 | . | TGTGCCGGTTCAGGGGTGAACACTGAAGCTTTCTTT | CAGSGVNTEAFF
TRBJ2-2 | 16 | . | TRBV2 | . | TGTGCCAGCAGTGAAGGGCTAGCGACGAACACCGGGGAGCTGTTTTTT | CASSEGLATNTGELFF
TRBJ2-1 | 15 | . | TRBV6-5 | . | TGTGCCAGCCGCGCCCGACTAGGGGTGGGCAATGAGCAGTTCTTC | CASRARLGVGNEQFF
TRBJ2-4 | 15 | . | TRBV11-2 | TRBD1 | TGTGCCAGTATGAAGGGGGCGCGGTGGAAAAACATTCAGTACTTC | CASMKGARWKNIQYF
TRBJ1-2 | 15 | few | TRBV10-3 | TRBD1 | TGTGCCATCAGTTTAGACAGGGGCCTTGAGTATGGCTACACCTTC | CAISLDRGLEYGYTF
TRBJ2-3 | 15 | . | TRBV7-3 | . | TGTGCCAGCAGTGTACAGGGGACTAGCACAGATACGCAGTATTTT | CASSVQGTSTDTQYF
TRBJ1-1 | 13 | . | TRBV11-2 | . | TGTGCCAGCAGCTCTCTACGGCAGGGTGAAGCTTTCTTT | CASSSLRQGEAFF
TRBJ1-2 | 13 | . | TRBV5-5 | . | TGTGCCAGCAGCCCTGGTTTCGCGTCAGGCTACACCTTC | CASSPGFASGYTF
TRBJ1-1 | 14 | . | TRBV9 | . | TGTGCCAGCAGCCCGAGACAGGACCCCAGGCGGGCTTTCTTT | CASSPRQDPRRAFF
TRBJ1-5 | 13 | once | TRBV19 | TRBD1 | TGTGCCAGCGCAGGGGGGAGCAATCAGCCCCAGCATTTT | CASAGGSNQPQHF
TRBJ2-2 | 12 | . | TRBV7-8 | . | TGTGCCAGCAGCTTTGGCGGTATGGAGCTGTTTTTT | CASSFGGMELFF
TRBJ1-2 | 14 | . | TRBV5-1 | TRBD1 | TGCGCCAGCAGCTTGGGGGACAGGGCCTATGGCTACACCTTC | CASSLGDRAYGYTF
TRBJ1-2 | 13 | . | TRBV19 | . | TGTGCCAGTACCCCCTCCGTGGGCCGTGGCTACACCTTC | CASTPSVGRGYTF
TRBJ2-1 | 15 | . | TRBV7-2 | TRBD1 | TGTGCCAGCAGCTTAGAAGACAGGGGGTGGAATGAGCAGTTCTTC | CASSLEDRGWNEQFF
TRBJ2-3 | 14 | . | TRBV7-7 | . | TGTGCCAGCAGCTTCGAAAGAGATTCAGATACGCAGTATTTT | CASSFERDSDTQYF
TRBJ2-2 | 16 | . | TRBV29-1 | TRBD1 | TGCAGCGTTGGATCTTCCGGGACAGGGGGCACCGGGGAGCTGTTTTTT | CSVGSSGTGGTGELFF
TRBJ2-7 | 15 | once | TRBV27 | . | TGTGCCAGCAGTTATCTTTTCCCCTTAGCGTCGGAGCAGTACTTC | CASSYLFPLASEQYF
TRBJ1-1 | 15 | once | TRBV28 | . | TGTGCCAGCACCACCGACGGGGGATCGAACACTGAAGCTTTCTTT | CASTTDGGSNTEAFF
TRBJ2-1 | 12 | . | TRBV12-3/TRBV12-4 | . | TGTGCCAGCAGTCGTGGGGCTTCCGAGCAGTTCTTC | CASSRGASEQFF
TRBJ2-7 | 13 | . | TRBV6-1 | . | TGTGCCAGCAGTGAACCGGGACACTACGAGCAGTACTTC | CASSEPGHYEQYF
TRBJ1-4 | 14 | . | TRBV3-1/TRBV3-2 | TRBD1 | TGTGCCAGCAGCCAATTGGGGACAGCTGAAAAACTGTTTTTT | CASSQLGTAEKLFF
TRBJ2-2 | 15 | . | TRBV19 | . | TGTGCCAGTAGTATCATGGGGCTGAACACCGGGGAGCTGTTTTTT | CASSIMGLNTGELFF
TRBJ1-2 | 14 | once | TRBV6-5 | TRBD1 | TGTGCCAGCAGCCCGACAGGGGTTGTCTATGGCTACACCTTC | CASSPTGVVYGYTF
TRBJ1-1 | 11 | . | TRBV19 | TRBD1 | TGTGCCAGCCAAAGAGGACAGGCTGCTTTCTTT | CASQRGQAAFF
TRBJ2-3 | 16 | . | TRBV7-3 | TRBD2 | TGTGCCAGCAGCTTAGGACTAGCGGGGAACACAGATACGCAGTATTTT | CASSLGLAGNTDTQYF
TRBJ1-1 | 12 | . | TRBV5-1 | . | TGCGCCAGCAGCTTAGAGGGTACTGAAGCTTTCTTT | CASSLEGTEAFF
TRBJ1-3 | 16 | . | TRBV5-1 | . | TGCGCCAGCAGCACCGGTCGGGCAGGGGAAGGAAACACCATATATTTT | CASSTGRAGEGNTIYF
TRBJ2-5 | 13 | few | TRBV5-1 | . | TGCGCCAGCAGCAGTAGGGGCCAAGAGACCCAGTACTTC | CASSSRGQETQYF
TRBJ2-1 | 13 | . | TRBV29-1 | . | TGCAGCGTTGAGGTGATAGTTAACAATGAGCAGTTCTTC | CSVEVIVNNEQFF
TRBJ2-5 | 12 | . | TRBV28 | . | TGTGCCAGCAGTTTAACCCGGGAGACCCAGTACTTC | CASSLTRETQYF
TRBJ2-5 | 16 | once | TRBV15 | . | TGTGCCACCAGCAGAGATTTAGTAGGGGAACAAGAGACCCAGTACTTC | CATSRDLVGEQETQYF
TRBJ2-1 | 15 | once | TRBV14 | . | TGTGCCAGCAGCCCCGGGATAAGCTCCTACAATGAGCAGTTCTTC | CASSPGISSYNEQFF
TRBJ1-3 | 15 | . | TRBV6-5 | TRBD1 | TGTGCCAGCAGATCCGGGACAGGGTGGAGGAACACCATATATTTT | CASRSGTGWRNTIYF
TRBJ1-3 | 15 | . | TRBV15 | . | TGTGCCACCAGCAGAGACTCAGTCTCTGGAAACACCATATATTTT | CATSRDSVSGNTIYF
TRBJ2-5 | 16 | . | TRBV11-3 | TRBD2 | TGTGCCAGCAGCTCTGAGACTAGCGGGGGTGAGGAGACCCAGTACTTC | CASSSETSGGEETQYF
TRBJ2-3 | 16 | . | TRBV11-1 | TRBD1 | TGTGCCAGCAGCCGTACCCGGACAGGGGCCTTTGATACGCAGTATTTT | CASSRTRTGAFDTQYF
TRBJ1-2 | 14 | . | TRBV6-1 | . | TGTGCCAGCAGTGAAGGGACACCGAACTATGGCTACACCTTC | CASSEGTPNYGYTF
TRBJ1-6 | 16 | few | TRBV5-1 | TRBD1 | TGCGCCAGCAGCTTGGACCTGACAGGGGTTGGTTCACCCCTCCACTTT | CASSLDLTGVGSPLHF
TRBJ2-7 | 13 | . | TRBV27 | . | TGTGCCAGCAGCAGGGGAGGGGCCAACGAGCAGTACTTC | CASSRGGANEQYF